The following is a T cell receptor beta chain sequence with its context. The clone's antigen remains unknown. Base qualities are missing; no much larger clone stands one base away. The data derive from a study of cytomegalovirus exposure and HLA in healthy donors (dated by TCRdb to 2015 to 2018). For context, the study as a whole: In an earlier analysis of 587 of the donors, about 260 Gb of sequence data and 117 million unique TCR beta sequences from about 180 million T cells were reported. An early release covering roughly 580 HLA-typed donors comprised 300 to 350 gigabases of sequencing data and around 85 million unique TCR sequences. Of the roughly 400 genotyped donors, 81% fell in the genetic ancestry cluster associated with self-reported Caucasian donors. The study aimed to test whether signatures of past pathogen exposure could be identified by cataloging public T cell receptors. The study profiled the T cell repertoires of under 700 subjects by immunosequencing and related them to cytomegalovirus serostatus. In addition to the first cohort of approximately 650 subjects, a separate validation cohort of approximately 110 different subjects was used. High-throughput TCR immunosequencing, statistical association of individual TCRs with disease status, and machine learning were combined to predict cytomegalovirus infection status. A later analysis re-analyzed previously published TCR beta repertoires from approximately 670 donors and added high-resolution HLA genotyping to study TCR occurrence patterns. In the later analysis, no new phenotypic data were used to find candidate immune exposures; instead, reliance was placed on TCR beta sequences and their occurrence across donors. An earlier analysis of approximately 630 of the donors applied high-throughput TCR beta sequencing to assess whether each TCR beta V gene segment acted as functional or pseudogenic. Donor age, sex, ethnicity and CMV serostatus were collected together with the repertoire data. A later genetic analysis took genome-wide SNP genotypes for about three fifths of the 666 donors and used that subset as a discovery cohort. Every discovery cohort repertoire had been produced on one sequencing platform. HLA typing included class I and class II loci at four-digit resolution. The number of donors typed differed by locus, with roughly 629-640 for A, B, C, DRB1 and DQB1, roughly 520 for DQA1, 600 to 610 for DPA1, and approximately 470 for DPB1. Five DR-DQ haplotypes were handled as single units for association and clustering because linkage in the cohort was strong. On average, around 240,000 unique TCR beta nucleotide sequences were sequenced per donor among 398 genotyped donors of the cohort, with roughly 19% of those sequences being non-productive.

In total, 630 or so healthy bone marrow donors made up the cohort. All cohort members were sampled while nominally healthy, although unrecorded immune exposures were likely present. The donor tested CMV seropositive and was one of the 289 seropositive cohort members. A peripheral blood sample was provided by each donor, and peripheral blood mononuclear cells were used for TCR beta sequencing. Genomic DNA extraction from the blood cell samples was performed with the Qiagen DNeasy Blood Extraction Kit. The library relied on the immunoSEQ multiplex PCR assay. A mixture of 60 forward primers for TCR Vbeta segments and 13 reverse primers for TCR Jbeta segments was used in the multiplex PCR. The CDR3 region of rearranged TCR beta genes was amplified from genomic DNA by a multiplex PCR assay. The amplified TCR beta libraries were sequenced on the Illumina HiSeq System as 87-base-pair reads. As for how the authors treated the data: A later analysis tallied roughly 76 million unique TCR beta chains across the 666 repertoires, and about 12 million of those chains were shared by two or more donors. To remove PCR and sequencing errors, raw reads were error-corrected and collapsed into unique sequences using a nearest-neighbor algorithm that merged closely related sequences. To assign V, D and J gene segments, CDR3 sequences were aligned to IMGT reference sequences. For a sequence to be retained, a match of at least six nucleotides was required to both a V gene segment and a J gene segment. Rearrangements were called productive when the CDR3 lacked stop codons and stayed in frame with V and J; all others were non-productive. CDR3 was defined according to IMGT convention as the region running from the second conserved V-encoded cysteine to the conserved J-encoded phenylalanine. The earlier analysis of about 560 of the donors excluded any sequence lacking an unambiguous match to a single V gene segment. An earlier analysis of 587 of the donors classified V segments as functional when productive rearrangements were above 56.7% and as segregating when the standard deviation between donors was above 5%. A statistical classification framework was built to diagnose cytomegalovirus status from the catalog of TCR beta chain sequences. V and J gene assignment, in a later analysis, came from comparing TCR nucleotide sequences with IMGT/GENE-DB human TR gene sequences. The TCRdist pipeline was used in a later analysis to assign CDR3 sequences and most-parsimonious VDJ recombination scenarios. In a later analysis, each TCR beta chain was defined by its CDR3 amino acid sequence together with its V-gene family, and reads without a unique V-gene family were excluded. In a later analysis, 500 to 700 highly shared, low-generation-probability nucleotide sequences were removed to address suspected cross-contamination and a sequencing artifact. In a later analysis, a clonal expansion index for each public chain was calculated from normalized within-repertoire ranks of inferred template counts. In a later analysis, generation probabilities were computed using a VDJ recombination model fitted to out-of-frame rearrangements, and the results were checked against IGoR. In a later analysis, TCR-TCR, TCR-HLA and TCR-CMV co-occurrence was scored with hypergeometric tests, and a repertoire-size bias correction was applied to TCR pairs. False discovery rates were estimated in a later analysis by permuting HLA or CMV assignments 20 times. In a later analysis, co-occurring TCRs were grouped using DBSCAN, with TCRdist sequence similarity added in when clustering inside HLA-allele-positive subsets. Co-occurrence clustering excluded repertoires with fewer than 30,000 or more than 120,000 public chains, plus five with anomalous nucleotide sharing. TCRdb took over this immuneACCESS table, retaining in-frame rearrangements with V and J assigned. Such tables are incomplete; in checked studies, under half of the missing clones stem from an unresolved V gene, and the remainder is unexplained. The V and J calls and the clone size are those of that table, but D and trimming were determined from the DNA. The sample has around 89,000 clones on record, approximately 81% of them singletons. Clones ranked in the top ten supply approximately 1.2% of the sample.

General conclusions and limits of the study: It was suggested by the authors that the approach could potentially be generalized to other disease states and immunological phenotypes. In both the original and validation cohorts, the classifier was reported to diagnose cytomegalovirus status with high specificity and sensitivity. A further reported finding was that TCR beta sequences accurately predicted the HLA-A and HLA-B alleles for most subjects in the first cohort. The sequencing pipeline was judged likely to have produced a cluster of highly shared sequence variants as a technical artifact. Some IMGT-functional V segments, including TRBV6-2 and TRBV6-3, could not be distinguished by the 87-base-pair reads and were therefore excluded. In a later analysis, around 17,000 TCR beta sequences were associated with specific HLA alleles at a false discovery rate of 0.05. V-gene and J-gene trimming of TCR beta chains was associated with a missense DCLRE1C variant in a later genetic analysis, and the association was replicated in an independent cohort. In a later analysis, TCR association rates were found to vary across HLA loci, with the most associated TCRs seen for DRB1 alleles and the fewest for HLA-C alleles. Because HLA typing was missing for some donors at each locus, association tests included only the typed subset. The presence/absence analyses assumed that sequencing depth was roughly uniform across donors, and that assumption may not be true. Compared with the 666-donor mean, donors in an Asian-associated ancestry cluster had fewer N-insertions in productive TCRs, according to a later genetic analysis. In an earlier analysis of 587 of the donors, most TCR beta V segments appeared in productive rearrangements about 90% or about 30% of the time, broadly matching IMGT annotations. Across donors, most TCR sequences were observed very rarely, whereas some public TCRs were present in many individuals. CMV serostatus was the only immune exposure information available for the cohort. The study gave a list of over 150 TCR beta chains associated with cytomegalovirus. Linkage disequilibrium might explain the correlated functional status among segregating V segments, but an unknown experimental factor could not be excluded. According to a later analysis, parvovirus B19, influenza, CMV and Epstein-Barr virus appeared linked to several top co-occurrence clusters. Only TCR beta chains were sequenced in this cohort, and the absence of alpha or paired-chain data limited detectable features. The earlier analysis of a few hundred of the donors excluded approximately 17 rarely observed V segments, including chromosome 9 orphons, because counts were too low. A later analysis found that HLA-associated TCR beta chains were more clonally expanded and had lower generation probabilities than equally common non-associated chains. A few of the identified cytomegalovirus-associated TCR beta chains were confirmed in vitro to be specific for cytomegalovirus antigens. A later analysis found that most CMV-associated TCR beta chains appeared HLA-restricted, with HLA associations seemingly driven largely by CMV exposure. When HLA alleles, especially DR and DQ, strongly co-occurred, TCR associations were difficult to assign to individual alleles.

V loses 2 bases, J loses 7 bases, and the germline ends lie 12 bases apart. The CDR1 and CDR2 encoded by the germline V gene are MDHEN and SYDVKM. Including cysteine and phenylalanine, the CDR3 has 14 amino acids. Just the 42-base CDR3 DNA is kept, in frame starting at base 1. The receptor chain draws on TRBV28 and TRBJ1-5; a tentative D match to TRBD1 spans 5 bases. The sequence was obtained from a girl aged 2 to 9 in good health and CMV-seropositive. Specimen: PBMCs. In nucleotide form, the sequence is TGTGCCAGCAGTTTACAGGGTCCACTCCAGCCCCAGCATTTT. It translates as CASSLQGPLQPQHF.